Below are 23 T cell receptor beta chains sequenced from a single sample in a study of T cell responses to AZD1222 COVID-19 vaccine. Assay: immunoSEQ multiplex PCR; the TCRdb copy retains only in-frame clones and omits some. This sample has roughly 100,000 clones; 87% occur once, and the top ten carry 2.5%. The sequencing here drew on peripheral blood, taken 28 days after the second AZD1222 dose. Receptor source: an adult who received the AZD1222 COVID-19 vaccine.

The rearrangement joins TRBV7-9 to TRBJ1-2; the D is unclear. There are 14 residues in the CDR3. The V end lost 1 base, the J end lost 8 bases, and 14 bases lay between the germline ends. Germline CDR1 reads SEHNR; CDR2 reads FQNEAQ (reference sequence). The CDR3 DNA is TGTGCCAGCAGCTTAGGCAGACTCGGCTACGGCTACACCTTC. Its protein is CASSLGRLGYGYTF.

The genes are TRBV5-1 and TRBJ2-5, with D perhaps matching TRBD2 (5 bases). The CDR3 consists of 15 residues. Germline V gene lookup returns CDR1 SGHRS and CDR2 YFSETQ. Trimming stripped 0 bases from V and 3 bases from J, with 12 bases between. The CDR3 coding sequence is TGCGCCAGCAGCTTGGAGAGGGCCGGGAAAGAGACCCAGTACTTC. Its translation: CASSLERAGKETQYF.

The V call is TRBV5-6, the J call TRBJ1-4, with no clear D. CDR3 length: 13 residues. Trimming removed 4 bases from V and 3 bases from J, with 7 bases in between. CDR1 is SGHDT, CDR2 YYEEEE, per germline. In DNA form, the CDR3 reads TGTGCCAGCAGCCCCGGACCTAATGAAAAACTGTTTTTT. Translating it yields CASSPGPNEKLFF.

The rearrangement links TRBV6-1 to TRBJ2-5; 10 bases align to TRBD1. Germline V gene lookup returns CDR1 MNHNS and CDR2 SASEGT. This CDR3 spans 16 amino acids. V shed 0 bases and J 3 bases; nucleotides not matched to a gene: 4. DNA for the CDR3: TGTGCCAGCAGTGAAGCGATAGGGACAGGGGAAGAGACCCAGTACTTC. It encodes CASSEAIGTGEETQYF.

V is TRBV2 and J is TRBJ2-1, with 12 bases matching TRBD2. The V and J ends lost 6 bases and 8 bases, in that order; junction bases with no gene match: 5. CDR3 size: 14 residues. The V gene's germline CDR1 is SNHLY and CDR2 FYNNEI. DNA of the CDR3: TGTGCCAGCAGGCCGGGACTAGCGGGTGATGAGCAGTTCTTC. As protein: CASRPGLAGDEQFF.

This clone came up many times. This rearrangement joins TRBV29-1 to TRBJ2-1; no clear D. Germline V gene data show CDR1 as SQVTM and CDR2 as ANQGSEA. This CDR3 contains 13 residues. Between the trimmed V and J ends, which lost 1 base and 5 bases, there was a span of 9 bases. CDR3 nucleotide sequence: TGCAGCGTTGAAGGGTGGGAAAACAATGAGCAGTTCTTC. Its translation: CSVEGWENNEQFF.

The chain links TRBV7-9 to TRBJ2-1, with D uncertain. V was cut by 5 bases and J by 0 bases, with 11 bases left in between. Germline CDR1 is SEHNR and CDR2 is FQNEAQ (reference sequence). The CDR3 has 15 residues. The CDR3 DNA reads as TGTGCCAGCAGCCACGACTTCCCCTCCTACAATGAGCAGTTCTTC. It specifies CASSHDFPSYNEQFF.

This clone was seen a few times. The V gene is TRBV5-1, the J gene TRBJ1-1, with unresolved D. Trimming took off 5 bases at V and 0 bases at J, with 8 bases between the two ends. Germline V gives CDR1 SGHRS, CDR2 YFSETQ. This CDR3 has 13 residues. The CDR3 nucleotides read TGCGCCAGCAGGCATAATATGAACACTGAAGCTTTCTTT. It specifies CASRHNMNTEAFF.

The chain carries TRBV24-1 and TRBJ2-3, with 8 positions matching TRBD1. The ends lost 3 bases at V and 6 bases at J; junction bases unmatched: 13. Germline V lookup: CDR1 KGHDR, CDR2 SFDVKD. The CDR3 contains 17 residues. CDR3 region: CATSDTTWTGQRDTQYF. The DNA of the CDR3 is TGTGCCACCAGTGATACGACCTGGACAGGGCAGAGGGATACGCAGTATTTT.

This chain connects TRBV11-2 to TRBJ2-2; D is undetermined. The germline V gene encodes CDR1 SGHAT and CDR2 FQNNGV. The germline V and J ends were trimmed by 1 base and 5 bases, with 8 bases remaining between them. The CDR3 length is 14 residues. The CDR3 here is CASSLVGTTGELFF. The DNA for the CDR3 is TGTGCCAGCAGCTTAGTGGGAACTACCGGGGAGCTGTTTTTT.

V and J are TRBV7-8 and TRBJ2-4; 9 positions agree with TRBD2. This CDR3 has 15 amino acids. V was pared by 1 base and J by 6 bases, with 4 bases of the junction left unmatched. Germline lookup yields CDR1 SGHVS and CDR2 FQNEAQ. CDR3 coding DNA: TGTGCCAGCAGCTTAGGGGTTAGCGGGAGAAACATTCAGTACTTC. It specifies CASSLGVSGRNIQYF.

The chain recombines TRBV15 with TRBJ2-5; D unclear. The V gene's germline CDR1 is LNHNV and CDR2 YYDKDF (reference sequence). The length of the CDR3 is 14 residues. The ends were cut back, 5 bases at V and 0 bases at J, with 10 bases in the middle. CDR3 region: CATSEGRDQETQYF. CDR3 nucleotides: TGTGCCACCAGCGAAGGACGGGACCAAGAGACCCAGTACTTC.

The CDR3 here is CASSEWATWSDNSPLHF. The CDR3 DNA is TGTGCCAGCAGTGAATGGGCCACCTGGTCAGATAATTCACCCCTCCACTTT. The chain is built from TRBV6-1 and TRBJ1-6; D ambiguous. Germline V gene sequence: CDR1 MNHNS, CDR2 SASEGT. The V end was cut by 2 bases, the J end by 5 bases, with 16 bases between. This CDR3 comprises 17 residues.

The rearrangement uses TRBV19 and TRBJ1-1, with D tentatively TRBD1 (5 bases). V was clipped by 7 bases and J by 14 bases, with 23 bases between them. This CDR3 has 13 amino acids. Germline V gene data show CDR1 as LNHDA and CDR2 as SQIVND (reference sequence). CDR3 amino acids: CASTPPDTGSRFF. CDR3 sequence (DNA): TGTGCCAGTACCCCGCCGGACACAGGAAGCAGGTTCTTT.

The chain carries TRBV7-3 and TRBJ2-1, with D perhaps being TRBD1 or TRBD2 (5 bases each). This CDR3 region has 15 residues. Trimming removed 5 bases at V and 2 bases at J, with 13 bases between. Germline loops: CDR1 SGHTA, CDR2 FQGTGA. CDR3: CASSPTQGAYNEQFF. CDR3 nucleotides: TGTGCCAGCAGCCCAACCCAGGGAGCCTACAATGAGCAGTTCTTC.

This chain joins TRBV9 and TRBJ2-3, with TRBD2 matching over 13 bases. The CDR3 covers 16 residues. Germline lookup yields CDR1 SGDLS and CDR2 YYNGEE. V shed 1 base, J shed 4 bases, and the junction held 3 bases outside the gene matches. This CDR3 reads CASSVTSGRAADTQYF. The CDR3 region has the DNA TGTGCCAGCAGCGTAACTAGCGGGAGGGCGGCAGATACGCAGTATTTT.

This chain links TRBV7-9 with TRBJ2-3; TRBD2 is a possible D gene (6 bases). The germline V gene has CDR1 SEHNR and CDR2 FQNEAQ (reference sequence). The CDR3 spans 14 residues. Trimming removed 7 bases at V and 3 bases at J, with 14 bases between. The CDR3 sequence is CASKLGGRTDTQYF. Written as DNA, the CDR3 is TGTGCCAGCAAGCTGGGGGGTAGGACAGATACGCAGTATTTT.

The chain recombines TRBV6-5 with TRBJ1-2, with a weak D call TRBD1 (5 bases). The germline gives CDR1 MNHEY, CDR2 SVGAGI. Trimming took 0 bases from V and 1 from J, leaving 12 bases between them. The CDR3 is made up of 16 amino acids. DNA of the CDR3: TGTGCCAGCAGTTACTCGACCTTCAGGGATAACTATGGCTACACCTTC. It specifies CASSYSTFRDNYGYTF.

The V gene is TRBV7-3, the J gene TRBJ2-3; D remains unclear. The CDR3 is 14 residues long. Germline CDR1 and CDR2: SGHTA and FQGTGA. Trimming pared 9 bases from V and 6 bases from J, leaving 19 bases between. CDR3 coding DNA: TGTGCCAGTATGAAGACACCGGGTTTGGATACGCAGTATTTT. This sequence encodes CASMKTPGLDTQYF.

This rearrangement joins TRBV20-1 to TRBJ1-4, with D maybe TRBD1 (6 bases). The length of the CDR3 is 14 residues. In germline, CDR1 is DFQATT, CDR2 SNEGSKA (reference sequence). Trimming removed 3 bases at V and 4 bases at J, with 12 bases between. CDR3 in DNA: TGCAGTGCTAGTGAGGGGGGTTTTAATGAAAAACTGTTTTTT. The encoded protein is CSASEGGFNEKLFF.

CDR3 coding DNA: TGTGCCTGGAGTGTAAAATCGAACACTGAAGCTTTCTTT. Protein sequence: CAWSVKSNTEAFF. V is TRBV30 and J is TRBJ1-1; no firm D call. Germline V CDR1 and CDR2: GTSNPN, SVGIG (reference sequence). The CDR3 covers 13 residues. V gave up 0 bases and J gave up 1 base, with 6 bases separating them.

The rearrangement uses TRBV5-4 and TRBJ1-1; D unresolved. This CDR3 has 12 amino acids. Germline CDR1 and CDR2: SGHNT and YYREEE (reference sequence). Between the trimmed V and J ends, which lost 1 base and 1 base, there was a span of 2 bases. CDR3 sequence reads: CASSLKNTEAFF. The CDR3, as DNA: TGTGCCAGCAGCTTGAAGAACACTGAAGCTTTCTTT. The complete variable domain, with remaining parts taken from reference TRBV5-4 and TRBJ1-1, reads ETGVTQSPTHLIKTRGQQVTLRCSSQSGHNTVSWYQQALGQGPQFIFQYYREEENGRGNFPPRFSGLQFPNYSSELNVNALELDDSALYLCASSLKNTEAFFGQGTRLTVV.

The chain links TRBV5-4 to TRBJ1-2; tentatively, D is TRBD1 (5 bases). CDR3 length: 16 amino acids. Trimming took 0 bases from V and 3 from J, leaving 15 bases between them. Germline loops: CDR1 SGHNT, CDR2 YYREEE (reference sequence). For the CDR3, the DNA is TGTGCCAGCAGCTTGGGTGGCAGGGAATGGGACTATGGCTACACCTTC. Translating it yields CASSLGGREWDYGYTF. The full variable domain, in which reference TRBV5-4 and TRBJ1-2 provide the parts outside the CDR3, is ETGVTQSPTHLIKTRGQQVTLRCSSQSGHNTVSWYQQALGQGPQFIFQYYREEENGRGNFPPRFSGLQFPNYSSELNVNALELDDSALYLCASSLGGREWDYGYTFGSGTRLTVV.